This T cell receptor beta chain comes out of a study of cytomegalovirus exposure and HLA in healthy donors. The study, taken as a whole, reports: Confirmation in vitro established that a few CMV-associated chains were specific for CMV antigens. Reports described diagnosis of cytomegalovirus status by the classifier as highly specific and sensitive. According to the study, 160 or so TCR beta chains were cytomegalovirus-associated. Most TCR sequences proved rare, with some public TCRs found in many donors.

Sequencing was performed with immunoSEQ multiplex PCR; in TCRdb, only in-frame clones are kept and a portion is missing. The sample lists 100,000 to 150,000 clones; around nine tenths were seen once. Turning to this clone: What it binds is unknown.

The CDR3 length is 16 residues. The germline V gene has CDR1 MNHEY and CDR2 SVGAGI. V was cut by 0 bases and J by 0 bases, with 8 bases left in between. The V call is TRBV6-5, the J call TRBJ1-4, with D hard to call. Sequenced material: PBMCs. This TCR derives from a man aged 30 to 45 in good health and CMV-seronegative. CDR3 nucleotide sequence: TGTGCCAGCAGTTACTCCAGCGGAACAACTAATGAAAAACTGTTTTTT. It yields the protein CASSYSSGTTNEKLFF.